This TCR beta chain was recovered during a study of CD8+CD57+ T cells in acquired aplastic anemia. Background on the study: Mean yield of DNA from sorted CD4+ and CD8+ cells was 3 to 3.5 ug. Whole-study results and caveats: With respect to CD8+ Simpson's diversity, patients and controls did not differ significantly.

Previously, flow cytometry had revealed CD8+CD57+ cell expansion in the patients chosen for sequencing. Regarding this clonotype: The antigen is undetermined.

Profiles of TCR beta VDJ and CDR3 were generated from a genomic DNA template. TCRdb passed the reads through MiXCR, listing each CDR3 protein once. The sample shows over 150,000 distinct CDR3 sequences, roughly 65% of them seen only once. The CDR3 contains 19 residues. V was shortened by 1 base and J by 1 base, with 23 bases between the two germline ends. Germline V gene data show CDR1 as SGHRS and CDR2 as YFSETQ. V gene TRBV5-1 combines with J gene TRBJ1-2; D might be TRBD1 (6 bases). The sequence was collected from a human donor with aplastic anemia. Sequenced input: sorted CD4+, CD8+, or CD8+CD57+ T cells (not recorded which) from PBMCs. CDR3 protein: CASSLYGGSANSLNYGYTF. CDR3 DNA sequence: TGCGCCAGCAGCTTGTATGGGGGCTCCGCCAATAGTCTTAACTATGGCTACACCTTC.